This passage covers 7 T cell receptor beta chains from one sample sequenced in a study of blood T cell repertoires in COVID-19. TCRdb keeps only in-frame clones here, not all; method: immunoSEQ multiplex PCR. Here the sample spans approximately 290,000 clones, roughly 85% being singletons. Sequenced sample: PBMCs or T cells enriched from blood (not recorded which). The receptors were sampled from a woman in her twenties or thirties who had recovered from COVID-19.

This sequence joins TRBV11-3 and TRBJ2-3, with TRBD2 identical over 8 bases. Germline V gene data show CDR1 as SGHNT and CDR2 as YENEEA. The CDR3 spans 16 residues. J gave up 6 bases and V 5 bases, and 13 bases lay outside the gene matches. CDR3 residues: CASSPGLGIKGDTQYF. Written as DNA, the CDR3 is TGTGCCAGCAGCCCGGGACTAGGGATTAAGGGCGATACGCAGTATTTT.

This chain joins TRBV7-2 and TRBJ2-7; 8 positions match TRBD2. The junction had 5 bases not matched to a gene; V was cut back by 3 bases and J by 7 bases. CDR1 is SGHTA and CDR2 is FQGNSA in the germline V gene. The CDR3 has 13 amino acids. The CDR3 DNA reads TGTGCCAGCAGCTTGATGTTAGCGGGGGAGCAGTACTTC. Its protein is CASSLMLAGEQYF.

The chain employs TRBV7-2 and TRBJ2-1; TRBD2 matches 12 bases. CDR1 is SGHTA, CDR2 FQGNSA, per germline. The CDR3 has 17 residues. The V segment lost 3 bases and the J segment 8 bases; nucleotides outside the gene matches: 11. The CDR3 loop reads CASSFATSGGARDEQFF. CDR3 sequence (DNA): TGTGCCAGCAGCTTTGCGACTAGCGGGGGCGCCCGAGATGAGCAGTTCTTC.

The chain joins TRBV10-3 to TRBJ1-1; TRBD1 agrees at 9 bases. Germline V gene data show CDR1 as ENHRY and CDR2 as SYGVKD. This CDR3 spans 17 amino acids. J was trimmed by 1 base and V by 6 bases; bases with no gene match: 12. CDR3 nucleotide sequence: TGTGCCATCAGGCCCCCCGGGACAGGGAGGACGAACACTGAAGCTTTCTTT. Translated: CAIRPPGTGRTNTEAFF.

Written as DNA, the CDR3 is TGTGCCAATTTTAGATCTGGCGGGAGGACTAGCTGCACAGATACGCAGTATTTT. It codes for CANFRSGGRTSCTDTQYF. The genes are TRBV21-1 and TRBJ2-3; TRBD2 is the table's D call, not checked against the DNA. TRBV21-1 is listed as a pseudogene. The CDR3 extends over 18 amino acids.

The rearrangement joins TRBV18 to TRBJ1-2, with D uncertain. The CDR3 is made up of 13 amino acids. Germline CDR1 reads KGHSH; CDR2 reads LQKENI. V was shortened by 3 bases and J by 5 bases, with 10 bases between the two germline ends. The CDR3 region has the DNA TGTGCCAGCTCACCTGATTGGAGTTATGGCTACACCTTC. Protein sequence: CASSPDWSYGYTF.

V gene TRBV7-9 combines with J gene TRBJ2-2; tentatively, D is TRBD1 (6 bases). This CDR3 has 14 residues. Deletions cut 8 bases from V and 6 bases from J, with 16 bases between. Germline CDR1 and CDR2: SEHNR and FQNEAQ (reference sequence). Here the CDR3 reads CASHSQGYPGELFF. For the CDR3, the DNA is TGTGCCAGCCACTCACAGGGTTACCCCGGGGAGCTGTTTTTT.